Listed here are 2 T cell receptor beta chains from one sample, sequenced in a study of cytomegalovirus exposure and HLA in healthy donors. The study ran its PCR with 60 Vbeta and 13 Jbeta primers. Some clones are missing from TCRdb's copy, which holds only in-frame ones; the method was immunoSEQ multiplex PCR. The data contain roughly 200,000 clones, around three quarters of them singletons. The sequenced sample was PBMCs. These receptors came from a woman aged 30 to 39 in good health and CMV-seropositive.

This clone showed up just a few times. The chain joins TRBV4-3 to TRBJ2-2; TRBD2 agrees at 7 bases. From germline, CDR1 is LGHNA and CDR2 YSLEER. The CDR3 length is 16 residues. The trim removed 1 base at V and 4 bases at J, leaving 6 bases unmatched. Written as DNA, the CDR3 is TGCGCCAGCAGCCAAGGTCAGGGACTATCCACCGGGGAGCTGTTTTTT. Translating it yields CASSQGQGLSTGELFF.

The chain employs TRBV7-6 and TRBJ2-5, with D possibly matching TRBD2 (7 bases). The CDR3 is made up of 17 amino acids. V gave up 5 bases and J gave up 2 bases, with 21 bases separating them. Germline CDR1 reads SGHVS; CDR2 reads FNYEAQ. The CDR3: CASSLEGGGTAQETQYF. CDR3 sequence (DNA): TGTGCCAGCAGCCTAGAGGGGGGGGGTACAGCACAAGAGACCCAGTACTTC. The full variable domain, in which reference TRBV7-6 and TRBJ2-5 provide the parts outside the CDR3, is GAGVSQSPRYKVTKRGQDVALRCDPISGHVSLYWYRQALGQGPEFLTYFNYEAQQDKSGLPNDRFSAERPEGSISTLTIQRTEQRDSAMYRCASSLEGGGTAQETQYFGPGTRLLVL.